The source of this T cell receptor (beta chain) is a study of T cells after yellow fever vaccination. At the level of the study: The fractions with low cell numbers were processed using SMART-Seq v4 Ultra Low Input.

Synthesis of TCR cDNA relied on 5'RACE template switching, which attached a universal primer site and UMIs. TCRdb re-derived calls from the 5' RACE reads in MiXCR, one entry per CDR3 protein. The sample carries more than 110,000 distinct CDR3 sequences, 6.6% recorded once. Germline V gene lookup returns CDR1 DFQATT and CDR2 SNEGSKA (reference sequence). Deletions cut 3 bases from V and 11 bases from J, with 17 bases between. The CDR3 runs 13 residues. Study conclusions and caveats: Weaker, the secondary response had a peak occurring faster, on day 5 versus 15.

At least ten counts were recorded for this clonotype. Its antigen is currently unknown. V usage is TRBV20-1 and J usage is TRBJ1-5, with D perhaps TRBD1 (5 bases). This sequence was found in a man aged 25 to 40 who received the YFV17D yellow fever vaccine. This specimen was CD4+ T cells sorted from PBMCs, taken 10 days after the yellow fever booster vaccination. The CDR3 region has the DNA TGCAGTGCTAGTTGGGCAGGGCGGGAGTCCCAGCATTTT. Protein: CSASWAGRESQHF.